This paragraph covers one T cell receptor (beta chain) sequence. Other DNA sequences in this sample translate to the same CDR3. The data were taken from a study of OX40 agonist ivuxolimab in advanced cancers. Across the study: In three patients, partial responses were observed, one with hepatocellular carcinoma and two with cutaneous melanoma.

Clones were sequenced by immunoSEQ multiplex PCR, and TCRdb holds only the in-frame ones, with some missing. The sample lists tens of thousands of clones, approximately 81% seen once, with 1.9% in the top ten. The germline V gene encodes CDR1 SEHNR and CDR2 FQNEAQ (reference sequence). Deletions cut 8 bases from V and 0 bases from J, with 9 bases between. The CDR3 runs to 13 residues. The sample consisted of CD4+ or CD8+ T cells sorted from blood, taken in a trial of the OX40 agonist ivuxolimab. The gene calls are TRBV7-9 and TRBJ2-3, with D possibly matching TRBD2 (5 bases). This TCR derives from an adult with an advanced solid tumor such as melanoma, head and neck, liver or kidney cancer. CDR3 amino acids: CASSLASTDTQYF. CDR3 DNA sequence: TGTGCCAGCTCCCTAGCAAGCACAGATACGCAGTATTTT.